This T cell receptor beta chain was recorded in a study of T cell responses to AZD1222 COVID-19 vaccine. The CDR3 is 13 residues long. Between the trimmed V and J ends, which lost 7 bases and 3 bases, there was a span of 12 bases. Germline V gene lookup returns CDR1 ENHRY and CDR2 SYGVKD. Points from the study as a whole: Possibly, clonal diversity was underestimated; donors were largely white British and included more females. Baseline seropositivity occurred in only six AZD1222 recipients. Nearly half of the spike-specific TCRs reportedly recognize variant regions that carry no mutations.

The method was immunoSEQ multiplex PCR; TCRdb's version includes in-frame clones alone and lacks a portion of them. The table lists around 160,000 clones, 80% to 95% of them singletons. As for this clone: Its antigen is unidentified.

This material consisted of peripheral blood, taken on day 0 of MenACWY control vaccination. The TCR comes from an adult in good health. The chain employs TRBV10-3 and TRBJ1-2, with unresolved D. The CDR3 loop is CAINYAADYGYTF. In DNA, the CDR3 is TGTGCCATCAATTATGCAGCGGACTATGGCTACACCTTC.